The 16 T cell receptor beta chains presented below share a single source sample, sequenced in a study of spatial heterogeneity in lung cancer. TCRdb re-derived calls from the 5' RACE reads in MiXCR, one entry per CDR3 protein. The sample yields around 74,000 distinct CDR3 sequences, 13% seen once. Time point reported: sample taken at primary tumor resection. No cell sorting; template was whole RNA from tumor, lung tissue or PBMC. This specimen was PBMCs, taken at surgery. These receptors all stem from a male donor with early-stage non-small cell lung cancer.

The CDR3 loop is CASSLTGNNYGYTF. In DNA form, the CDR3 reads TGCGCCAGCAGCTTGACAGGGAACAACTATGGCTACACCTTC. This rearrangement joins TRBV5-1 to TRBJ1-2, with TRBD1 as a possible D gene (6 bases). Trimming left V 1 base short and J 2 bases short, with 9 bases between. The CDR3 is 14 residues long. CDR1 and CDR2 (germline): SGHRS, YFSETQ.

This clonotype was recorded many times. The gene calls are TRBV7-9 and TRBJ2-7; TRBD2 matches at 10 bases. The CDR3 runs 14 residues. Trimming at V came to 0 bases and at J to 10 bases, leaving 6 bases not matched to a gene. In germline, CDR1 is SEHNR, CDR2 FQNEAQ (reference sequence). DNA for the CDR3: TGTGCCAGCAGCTTAGCGCGGCTAGCGGGAGTACAGTACTTC. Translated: CASSLARLAGVQYF.

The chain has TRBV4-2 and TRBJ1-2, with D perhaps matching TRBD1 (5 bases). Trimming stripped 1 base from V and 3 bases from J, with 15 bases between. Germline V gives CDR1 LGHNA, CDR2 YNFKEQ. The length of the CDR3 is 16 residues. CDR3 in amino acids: CASSQGVETVDYGYTF. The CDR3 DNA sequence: TGTGCCAGCAGCCAAGGGGTAGAGACAGTAGACTATGGCTACACCTTC.

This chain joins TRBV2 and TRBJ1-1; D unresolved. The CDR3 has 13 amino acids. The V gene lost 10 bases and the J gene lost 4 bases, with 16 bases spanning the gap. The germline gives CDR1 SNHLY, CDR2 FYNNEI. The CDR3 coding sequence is TGTGCCACTGTCTTGGAATCTGGCACTGAAGCTTTCTTT. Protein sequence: CATVLESGTEAFF.

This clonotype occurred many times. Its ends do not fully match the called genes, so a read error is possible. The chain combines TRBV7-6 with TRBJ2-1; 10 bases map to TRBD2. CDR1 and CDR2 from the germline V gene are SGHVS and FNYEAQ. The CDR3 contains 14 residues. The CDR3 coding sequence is TGTGCCAGCAGCCTAGCGGGAGAAATCGATGAGCAGTTCTTC. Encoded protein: CASSLAGEIDEQFF.

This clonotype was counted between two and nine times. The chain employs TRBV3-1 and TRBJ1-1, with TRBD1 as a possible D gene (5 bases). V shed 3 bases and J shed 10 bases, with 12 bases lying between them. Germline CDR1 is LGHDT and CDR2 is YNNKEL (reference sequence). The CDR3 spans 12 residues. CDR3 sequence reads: CASSHSPGGAFF. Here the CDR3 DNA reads TGTGCCAGCAGCCATTCGCCGGGGGGAGCTTTCTTT.

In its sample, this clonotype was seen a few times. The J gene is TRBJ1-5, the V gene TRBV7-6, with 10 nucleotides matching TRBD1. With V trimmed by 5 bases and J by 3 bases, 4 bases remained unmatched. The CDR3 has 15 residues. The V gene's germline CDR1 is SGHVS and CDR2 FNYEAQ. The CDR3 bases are TGTGCCAGCAGCATCGGGACAGGGGACAATCAGCCCCAGCATTTT. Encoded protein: CASSIGTGDNQPQHF.

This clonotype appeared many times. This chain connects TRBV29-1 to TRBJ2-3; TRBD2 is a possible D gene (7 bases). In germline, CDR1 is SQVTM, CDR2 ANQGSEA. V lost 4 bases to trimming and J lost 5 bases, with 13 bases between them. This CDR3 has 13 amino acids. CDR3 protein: CSVATGREDTQYF. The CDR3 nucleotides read TGCAGCGTTGCAACAGGGAGGGAAGATACGCAGTATTTT.

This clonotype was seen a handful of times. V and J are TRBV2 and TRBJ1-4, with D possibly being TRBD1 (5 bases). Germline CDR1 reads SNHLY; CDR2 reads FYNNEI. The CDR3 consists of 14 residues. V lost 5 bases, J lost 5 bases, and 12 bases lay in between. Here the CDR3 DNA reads TGTGCCAGCAGTCTCCGTTGGGGGAATGAAAAACTGTTTTTT. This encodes CASSLRWGNEKLFF.

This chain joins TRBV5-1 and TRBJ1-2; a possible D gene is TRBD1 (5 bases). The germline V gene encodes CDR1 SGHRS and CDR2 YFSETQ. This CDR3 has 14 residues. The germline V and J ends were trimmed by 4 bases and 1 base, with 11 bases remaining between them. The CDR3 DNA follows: TGCGCCAGCAGCCCCTTTGGACATAACTATGGCTACACCTTC. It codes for CASSPFGHNYGYTF.

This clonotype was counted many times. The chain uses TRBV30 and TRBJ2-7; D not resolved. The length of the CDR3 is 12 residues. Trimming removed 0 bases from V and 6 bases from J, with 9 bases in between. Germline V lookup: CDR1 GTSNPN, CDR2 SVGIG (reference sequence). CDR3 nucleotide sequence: TGTGCCTGGAGTGTACTGGACGGCGAGCAGTACTTC. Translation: CAWSVLDGEQYF.

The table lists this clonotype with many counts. DNA of the CDR3: TGTGCCAGCAGTTTGCTGGGCGAGCAGTACTTC. Its protein product is CASSLLGEQYF. This rearrangement joins TRBV27 to TRBJ2-7, with D uncertain. V shed 3 bases and J shed 6 bases, with 6 bases lying between them. Germline CDR1 is MNHEY and CDR2 is SMNVEV (reference sequence). This CDR3 contains 11 residues.

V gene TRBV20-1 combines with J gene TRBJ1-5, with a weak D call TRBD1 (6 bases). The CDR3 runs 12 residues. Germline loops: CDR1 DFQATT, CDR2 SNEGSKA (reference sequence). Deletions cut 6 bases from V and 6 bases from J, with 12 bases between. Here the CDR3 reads CSAVDSTQPQHF. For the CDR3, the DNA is TGCAGTGCCGTGGACAGTACTCAGCCCCAGCATTTT.

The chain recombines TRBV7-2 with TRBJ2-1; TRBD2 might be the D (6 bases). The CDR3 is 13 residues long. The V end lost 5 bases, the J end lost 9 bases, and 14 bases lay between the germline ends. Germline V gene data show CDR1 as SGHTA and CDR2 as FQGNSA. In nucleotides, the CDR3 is TGTGCCAGCAGCCCCTGGACGCGGGGTGAGCAGTTCTTC. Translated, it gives CASSPWTRGEQFF.

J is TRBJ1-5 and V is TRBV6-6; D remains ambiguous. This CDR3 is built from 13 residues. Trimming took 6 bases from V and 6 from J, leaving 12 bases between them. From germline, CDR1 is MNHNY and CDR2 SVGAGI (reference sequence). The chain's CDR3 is CASSGSVVQPQHF. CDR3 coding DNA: TGTGCCAGCAGCGGGTCCGTGGTTCAGCCCCAGCATTTT.

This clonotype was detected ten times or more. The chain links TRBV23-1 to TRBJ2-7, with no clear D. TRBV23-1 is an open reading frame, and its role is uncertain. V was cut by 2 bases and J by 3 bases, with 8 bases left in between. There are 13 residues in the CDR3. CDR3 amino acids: CASSQNRDYEQYF. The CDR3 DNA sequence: TGCGCCAGCAGTCAAAACAGAGACTACGAGCAGTACTTC.